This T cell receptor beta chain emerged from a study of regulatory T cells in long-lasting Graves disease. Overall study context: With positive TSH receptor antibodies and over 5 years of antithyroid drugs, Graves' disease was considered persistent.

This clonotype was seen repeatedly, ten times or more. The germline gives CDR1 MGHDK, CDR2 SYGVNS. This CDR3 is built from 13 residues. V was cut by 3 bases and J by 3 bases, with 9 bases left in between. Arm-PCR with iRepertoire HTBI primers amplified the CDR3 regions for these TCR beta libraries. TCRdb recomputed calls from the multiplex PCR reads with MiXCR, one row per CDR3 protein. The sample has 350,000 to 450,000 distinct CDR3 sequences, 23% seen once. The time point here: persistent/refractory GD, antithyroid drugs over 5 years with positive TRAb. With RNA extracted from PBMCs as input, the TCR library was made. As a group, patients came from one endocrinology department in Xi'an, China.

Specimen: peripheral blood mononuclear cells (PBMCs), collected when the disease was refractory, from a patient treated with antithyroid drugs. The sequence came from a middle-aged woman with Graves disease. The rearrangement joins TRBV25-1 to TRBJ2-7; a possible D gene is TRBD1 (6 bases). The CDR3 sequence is CASSEGHIYEQYF. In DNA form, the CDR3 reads TGTGCCAGCAGTGAGGGACATATCTACGAGCAGTACTTC.